The 14 T cell receptor beta chains in this list originate from one sample, sequenced in a study of metastatic and nonmetastatic thyroid tumors. Nobody among the patients had been given any treatment before thyroid surgery. TCRdb reassembled clones from the PCR reads with MiXCR. The sample contains approximately 14,000 clones, roughly 34% of which appear only once. Sequenced sample: tumor tissue. All receptors come from a male donor with papillary thyroid cancer or a benign thyroid nodule (not recorded which). Some clones in this sample may be carry-over from other donors' samples.

The chain uses TRBV5-6 and TRBJ1-6; D gene ambiguous. Trimming shortened V by 0 bases and J by 7 bases, and 11 bases separated the two germline ends. Germline V gene lookup returns CDR1 SGHDT and CDR2 YYEEEE. This CDR3 region has 15 residues. CDR3 nucleotide sequence: TGTGCCAGCAGCTTGGAAGGGAGTCCAAATTCACCCCTCCACTTT. Encoded protein: CASSLEGSPNSPLHF.

In this sample, this clone turned up once. The junction does not match germline at one end; this may be a read error. The rearrangement links TRBV5-1 to TRBJ1-1; a weak D match, TRBD1 (5 bases). The length of the CDR3 is 14 residues. Germline assignment: CDR1 SGHRS and CDR2 YFSETQ. CDR3 sequence: CDSSLGRENNEAFF. CDR3 in DNA: TGCGACAGCAGCTTGGGCAGGGAGAACAATGAAGCTTTCTTT.

This clone was counted ten times or more. J is TRBJ2-4 and V is TRBV5-1; 7 positions match TRBD1. Trimming cost V 1 base and J 0 bases; bases outside gene matches: 7. The CDR3 totals 17 residues. Per germline, CDR1 SGHRS and CDR2 YFSETQ. The CDR3 bases are TGCGCCAGCAGCTTGTCGACAGGGCTGAGAGCCAAAAACATTCAGTACTTC. Protein product: CASSLSTGLRAKNIQYF.

Ten or more counts support this clone. The rearrangement uses TRBV9 and TRBJ2-3, with D tentatively TRBD2 (6 bases). V lost 4 bases to trimming and J lost 2 bases, with 14 bases between them. This CDR3 region has 15 residues. In germline, CDR1 is SGDLS, CDR2 YYNGEE. CDR3 amino acids: CASSPGTAITDTQYF. DNA of the CDR3: TGTGCCAGCAGCCCTGGGACTGCTATCACAGATACGCAGTATTTT.

This chain links TRBV9 with TRBJ2-7; no clear D gene. V lost 3 bases and J lost 0, with 10 bases in between. The CDR3 sequence is 14 residues long. Germline lookup yields CDR1 SGDLS and CDR2 YYNGEE. The CDR3 region is CASSDGRASYEQYF. CDR3 nucleotides: TGTGCCAGCAGCGATGGACGGGCCTCCTACGAGCAGTACTTC.

This clone came up many times. The chain employs TRBV10-3 and TRBJ2-1; 8 nucleotides line up with TRBD2. Germline-derived CDR1 and CDR2 are ENHRY and SYGVKD. V shed 4 bases, J shed 7 bases, and the junction held 6 bases outside the gene matches. The CDR3 has 14 residues. The CDR3 protein is CAISAISGMNEQFF. CDR3 nucleotide sequence: TGTGCCATCAGTGCCATTAGCGGGATGAATGAGCAGTTCTTC.

The chain recombines TRBV9 with TRBJ1-1; D gene ambiguous. CDR3 length: 16 residues. V was pared by 3 bases and J by 2 bases, with 17 bases between. CDR1 SGDLS and CDR2 YYNGEE come from the germline V gene. The CDR3 sequence: CASSALDARPNTEAFF. CDR3 bases: TGTGCCAGCAGCGCACTCGACGCACGACCCAACACTGAAGCTTTCTTT.

The rearrangement joins TRBV6-4 to TRBJ1-6, with D perhaps matching TRBD1 (5 bases). Per germline, CDR1 MRHNA and CDR2 SNTAGT. The CDR3 runs to 14 residues. Trimming removed 6 bases at V and 10 bases at J, with 16 bases between. CDR3 region: CASSPSGGESPLHF. DNA of the CDR3: TGTGCCAGCAGCCCATCGGGAGGGGAGTCACCCCTCCACTTT.

As to this clone: Because the CDR3's place on the DNA is in doubt, the DNA is left out and the CDR3 is given as listed by TCRdb. The chain has TRBV6-1 and TRBJ1-2; the D call in the table, TRBD1, was not verified against the DNA. Germline V gene data show CDR1 as MNHNS and CDR2 as SASEGT. Including both end residues, the CDR3 is 14 amino acids long. The CDR3 spells CARTELLWGDGNTF.

This clone is labeled as medium-sized (0.01 to 0.1%). The chain couples TRBV6-5 to TRBJ2-7, with 8 bases aligning to TRBD2. CDR1 is MNHEY, CDR2 SVGAGI, per germline. The CDR3 runs to 16 residues. Trimming removed 0 bases from V and 2 bases from J; junction bases left unmatched: 6. The chain's CDR3 is CASSYSGTRIPYEQYF. The CDR3 DNA reads TGTGCCAGCAGTTACTCCGGGACTAGGATTCCCTACGAGCAGTACTTC.

The rearrangement links TRBV20-1 to TRBJ2-5; tentative D call: TRBD1 (7 bases). CDR1 DFQATT and CDR2 SNEGSKA come from the germline V gene (reference sequence). This CDR3 spans 17 amino acids. Trimming removed 6 bases at V and 9 bases at J, with 32 bases between. CDR3 sequence (DNA): TGCAGTGCGAGTAAAGGCAGGAGGGGACAGCAGAAAGATGCCCAGTACTTC. Amino acids: CSASKGRRGQQKDAQYF.

This chain links TRBV29-1 with TRBJ2-7; D could derive from TRBD1 or TRBD2 (5 bases each). The CDR3 spans 13 residues. Trimming stripped 6 bases from V and 3 bases from J, with 15 bases between. CDR1 is SQVTM and CDR2 is ANQGSEA in the germline V gene. The CDR3 DNA reads TGCAGCGTCCGAGGGGTACAGGACTACGAGCAGTACTTC. The encoded protein is CSVRGVQDYEQYF.

Notes on this clone: Sequence at one end of the junction differs from germline and may be a read error. This chain uses TRBV20-1 with TRBJ2-1, with 7 bases that match TRBD1. CDR3 length equals 14 residues. The germline CDR1 and CDR2 sequences are DFQATT and SNEGSKA (reference sequence). The CDR3 reads CSARGTLAYNEKFF. CDR3 in DNA: TGCAGTGCCAGGGGGACCCTAGCCTACAATGAGAAGTTCTTC.

By share of the sample, this clone is medium-sized (0.01 to 0.1%). This rearrangement joins TRBV20-1 to TRBJ2-2, with D maybe TRBD2 (5 bases). The CDR3 is 14 residues long. Between the trimmed V and J ends, which lost 2 bases and 7 bases, there was a span of 14 bases. Per germline, CDR1 DFQATT and CDR2 SNEGSKA (reference sequence). Written as DNA, the CDR3 is TGCAGTGCTAGAAATAGGGAACGGGGCGGGGAGCTGTTTTTT. Its translation: CSARNRERGGELFF.